One sample yielded the 9 T cell receptor beta chains listed below, sequenced in a study of T cells in Graves' hyperthyroidism and ophthalmopathy. The investigators amplified TCR beta CDR3 regions from RNA transcripts. The TCR CDR3 was amplified in a first-round RT-PCR using the HTBI primer set. TCRdb processed the multiplex PCR reads anew with MiXCR; each CDR3 protein has one entry. The sample has hundreds of thousands of distinct CDR3 sequences, roughly 15% seen once. The source material was blood. Source of these receptors: a woman between 40 and 50 years old with Graves' ophthalmopathy.

This clonotype was detected ten times or more. This chain uses TRBV27 with TRBJ1-1; D not resolved. V shed 7 bases and J shed 3 bases, with 12 bases lying between them. Germline V CDR1 and CDR2: MNHEY, SMNVEV (reference sequence). This CDR3 contains 13 residues. CDR3 protein: CASKGLADTEAFF. CDR3 in DNA: TGTGCCAGCAAGGGTTTGGCTGACACTGAAGCTTTCTTT.

This clonotype turned up a few times. V is TRBV7-6 and J is TRBJ2-5, with D possibly being TRBD2 (5 bases). This CDR3 region has 14 residues. V was clipped by 5 bases and J by 5 bases, with 15 bases between them. CDR1 SGHVS and CDR2 FNYEAQ come from the germline V gene. The chain's CDR3 is CASSQRARPETQYF. In DNA, the CDR3 is TGTGCCAGCAGCCAGAGGGCGCGGCCGGAGACCCAGTACTTC.

The sample holds many counts of this clonotype. V is TRBV20-1 and J is TRBJ1-1, with D perhaps TRBD1 (6 bases). CDR3 size: 15 residues. Germline CDR1 reads DFQATT; CDR2 reads SNEGSKA (reference sequence). Trimming removed 6 bases from V and 1 base from J, with 18 bases in between. CDR3 coding DNA: TGCAGTGCAATCCCAGGGGATGTGTGGAACACTGAAGCTTTCTTT. Its protein product is CSAIPGDVWNTEAFF.

There are many counts of this clonotype. The chain couples TRBV19 to TRBJ1-5; D gene unclear. This CDR3 spans 12 amino acids. Trimming took off 3 bases at V and 5 bases at J, with 5 bases between the two ends. Per germline, CDR1 LNHDA and CDR2 SQIVND (reference sequence). CDR3 DNA: TGTGCCAGTAGTATGGGGTATCAGCCCCAGCATTTT. Its translation: CASSMGYQPQHF.

In the case of this clonotype: One junction end disagrees with the germline gene, perhaps due to a read error. This sequence joins TRBV12-3 or TRBV12-4 and TRBJ1-5; no clear D. This CDR3 is 13 amino acids long. The CDR3 DNA is TGTGCCAGCAGTTTAGCGATAAGCCAGCCCCTGCATTTT. It yields the protein CASSLAISQPLHF.

This clonotype has ten or more counts. V and J are TRBV4-2 and TRBJ1-1; D is ambiguous. Deletions cut 0 bases from V and 0 bases from J, with 5 bases between. This CDR3 contains 14 residues. Per germline, CDR1 LGHNA and CDR2 YNFKEQ. CDR3 sequence reads: CASSQDFLNTEAFF. The CDR3 bases are TGTGCCAGCAGCCAAGATTTCCTGAACACTGAAGCTTTCTTT.

The rearrangement joins TRBV7-8 to TRBJ1-3; perhaps TRBD1 as D (6 bases). The CDR3 consists of 14 residues. The germline CDR1 and CDR2 sequences are SGHVS and FQNEAQ. The V gene lost 3 bases and the J gene lost 4 bases, with 10 bases spanning the gap. The CDR3 sequence is CASSFTGSGNTIYF. In nucleotides, the CDR3 is TGTGCCAGCAGCTTCACAGGGAGCGGAAACACCATATATTTT.

The chain joins TRBV4-3 to TRBJ2-7, with 9 bases fitting TRBD1. Looked up from germline, CDR1 is LGHNA and CDR2 is YSLEER. The J segment lost 4 bases and the V segment lost 3 bases, leaving 10 bases of the junction unmatched. The CDR3 contains 16 residues. For the CDR3, the DNA is TGCGCCAGCAGCCAGGCAAAACAGGGGGCGGGATACGAGCAGTACTTC. Its translation: CASSQAKQGAGYEQYF.

This clonotype was seen repeatedly, ten times or more. The genes are TRBV9 and TRBJ1-2; D is possibly TRBD1 (5 bases). The CDR3 has 14 amino acids. CDR1 is SGDLS and CDR2 is YYNGEE in the germline V gene. V lost 0 bases, J lost 2 bases, and 8 bases lay in between. CDR3 coding DNA: TGTGCCAGCAGCGTAGGGACAAGAAACTATGGCTACACCTTC. Translating it yields CASSVGTRNYGYTF. Variable domain in full (rest from reference TRBV9 and TRBJ1-2): DSGVTQTPKHLITATGQRVTLRCSPRSGDLSVYWYQQSLDQGLQFLIQYYNGEERAKGNILERFSAQQFPDLHSELNLSSLELGDSALYFCASSVGTRNYGYTFGSGTRLTVV.